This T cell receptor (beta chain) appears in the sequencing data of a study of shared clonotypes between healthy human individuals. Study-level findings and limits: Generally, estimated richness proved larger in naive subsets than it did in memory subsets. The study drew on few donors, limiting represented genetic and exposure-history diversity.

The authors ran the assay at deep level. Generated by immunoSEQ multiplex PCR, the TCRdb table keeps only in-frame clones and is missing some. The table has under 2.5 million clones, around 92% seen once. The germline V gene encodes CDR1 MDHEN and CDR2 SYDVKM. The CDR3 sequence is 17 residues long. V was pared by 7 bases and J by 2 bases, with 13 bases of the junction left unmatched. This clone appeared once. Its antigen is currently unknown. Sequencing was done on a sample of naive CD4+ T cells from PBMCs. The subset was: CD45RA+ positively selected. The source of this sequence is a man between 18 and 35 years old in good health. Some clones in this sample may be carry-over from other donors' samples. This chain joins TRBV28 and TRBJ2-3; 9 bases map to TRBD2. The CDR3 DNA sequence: TGTGCCAGCATAAAGGCGGGAGGGCTAGTTTACACAGATACGCAGTATTTT. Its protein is CASIKAGGLVYTDTQYF.